The 10 T cell receptor beta chains presented below share a single source sample, sequenced in a study of blood T cells in healthy people across ages. With a J-beta primer mix and a sample-barcoded 5' primer, a second PCR ran about 6 to 11 cycles. TCRdb processed the 5' RACE reads anew with MiXCR; each CDR3 protein has one entry. The profile shows about 1.1 million distinct CDR3 sequences, approximately 38% of them singletons. The sample taken for sequencing was blood. The receptors derive from a man aged 18-30 years in good health.

This chain joins TRBV20-1 and TRBJ2-4, with D possibly being TRBD1 (5 bases). The CDR3 covers 13 residues. Germline values: CDR1 DFQATT, CDR2 SNEGSKA (reference sequence). Deletions cut 3 bases from V and 13 bases from J, with 19 bases between. The CDR3, as DNA: TGCAGTGCTAGTGCAGGGTTGGTGTCGAAGCAGTACTTC. This sequence encodes CSASAGLVSKQYF.

The chain uses TRBV3-1 and TRBJ2-1; D gene ambiguous. This CDR3 has 13 amino acids. V lost 1 base and J 4 bases, leaving 5 bases between the germline ends. The germline V gene has CDR1 LGHDT and CDR2 YNNKEL (reference sequence). CDR3 DNA: TGTGCCAGCAGCCAAGCTTATTACAATGAGCAGTTCTTC. This translates into CASSQAYYNEQFF.

A few counts support this clonotype. The V gene is TRBV5-1, the J gene TRBJ1-4, with D maybe TRBD1 (5 bases). This CDR3 region has 15 residues. Germline CDR1 is SGHRS and CDR2 is YFSETQ. The germline V and J ends were trimmed by 0 bases and 8 bases, with 14 bases remaining between them. The CDR3 loop is CASSLDSQGGEKLFF. CDR3 DNA sequence: TGCGCCAGCAGCTTGGATAGCCAGGGTGGGGAAAAACTGTTTTTT.

V is TRBV18 and J is TRBJ2-1; 10 nucleotides agree with TRBD2. The assigned J gene may be wrong: the sequence end matches TRBJ2-7 better. The CDR3 contains 16 residues. Germline assignment: CDR1 KGHSH and CDR2 LQKENI. The CDR3 region is CASSPPSLAGDNEQYF. The CDR3 DNA sequence: TGTGCCAGCTCACCACCGAGCCTAGCGGGGGACAATGAGCAGTACTTC.

The V call is TRBV11-2, the J call TRBJ2-7, with 7 bases fitting TRBD1. TRBJ2-5 matches the DNA end more closely, so the J call is doubtful. This CDR3 has 14 residues. Germline V lookup: CDR1 SGHAT, CDR2 FQNNGV. CDR3 nucleotides: TGTGCCAGCACCCCGAGACAGGGTGAAAAGACCCAGTACTTC. It specifies CASTPRQGEKTQYF.

This chain joins TRBV12-3 or TRBV12-4 and TRBJ2-2, with D possibly TRBD2 on 6 matching bases. The CDR3 is made up of 14 amino acids. V shed 8 bases and J shed 4 bases, with 14 bases lying between them. The CDR3 DNA reads TGTGCCAGCGAGAGAGCCGGGGGCACCGGGGAGCTGTTTTTT. Translating it yields CASERAGGTGELFF.

The V and J genes are TRBV9 and TRBJ2-2, with D hard to call. The V end lost 3 bases, the J end lost 7 bases, and 16 bases lay between the germline ends. This CDR3 has 15 residues. Germline values: CDR1 SGDLS, CDR2 YYNGEE. The CDR3 is CASSARPDLGGELFF. The CDR3 bases are TGTGCCAGCAGCGCCCGTCCGGACCTGGGCGGGGAGCTGTTTTTT. Full variable domain (missing parts from reference TRBV9 and TRBJ2-2): DSGVTQTPKHLITATGQRVTLRCSPRSGDLSVYWYQQSLDQGLQFLIQYYNGEERAKGNILERFSAQQFPDLHSELNLSSLELGDSALYFCASSARPDLGGELFFGEGSRLTVL.

This clonotype has only a few counts. The chain recombines TRBV2 with TRBJ2-7; D unclear. Germline V lookup: CDR1 SNHLY, CDR2 FYNNEI. This CDR3 spans 17 amino acids. V lost 7 bases, J lost 2 bases, and 24 bases lay in between. The CDR3 reads CASMESGGTVGTYEQYF. CDR3 nucleotides: TGTGCCAGCATGGAATCCGGCGGAACAGTAGGAACCTACGAGCAGTACTTC.

The chain joins TRBV9 to TRBJ2-5; D not resolved. The V and J ends lost 4 bases and 0 bases respectively, with 19 bases between them. Germline V CDR1 and CDR2: SGDLS, YYNGEE. This CDR3 spans 17 amino acids. DNA of the CDR3: TGTGCCAGCAGCAAGGGTCCGAACAAGGTAAACCAAGAGACCCAGTACTTC. Protein product: CASSKGPNKVNQETQYF.

The chain employs TRBV2 and TRBJ2-7, with a tentative D call TRBD2 (5 bases). The CDR3 sequence is 14 residues long. Germline V lookup: CDR1 SNHLY, CDR2 FYNNEI. Trimming left V 6 bases short and J 10 bases short, with 22 bases between. CDR3 in DNA: TGTGCCAGCAGCCCCCCGGTCGTGAAGGAGGCCCAGTACTTC. This gives the protein CASSPPVVKEAQYF.